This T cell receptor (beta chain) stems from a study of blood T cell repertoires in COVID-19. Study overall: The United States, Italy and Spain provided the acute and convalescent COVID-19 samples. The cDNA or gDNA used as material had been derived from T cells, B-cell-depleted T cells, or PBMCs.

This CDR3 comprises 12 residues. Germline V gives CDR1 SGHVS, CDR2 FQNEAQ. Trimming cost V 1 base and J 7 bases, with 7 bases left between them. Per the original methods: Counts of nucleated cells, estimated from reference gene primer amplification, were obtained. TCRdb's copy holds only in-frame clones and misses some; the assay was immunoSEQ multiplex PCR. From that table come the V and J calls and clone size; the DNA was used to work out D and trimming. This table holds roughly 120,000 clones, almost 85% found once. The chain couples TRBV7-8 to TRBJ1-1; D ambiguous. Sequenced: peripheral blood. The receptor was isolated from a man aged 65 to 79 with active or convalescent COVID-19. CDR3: CASSLVPGEAFF. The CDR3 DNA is TGTGCCAGCAGCTTAGTCCCAGGTGAAGCTTTCTTT.